This is a list of T cell receptor beta chains from one sample in a study of blood T cells in healthy people across ages. TCRdb reprocessed the 5' RACE reads via MiXCR and lists one record per CDR3 protein. Among over a million distinct CDR3 sequences listed, more than 35% were seen once. The sequenced material came from blood. These receptors originate from a woman in her sixties or seventies in good health. Both conserved end residues are part of each CDR3. D genes are given only for firm matches. The size entry is marked missing in some rows and otherwise reads once, few, many or a size class.

cdr3_nt	cdr3_aa	clone_size	j_call	d_call	v_call
TGTGCCTGGAGTGTACGGGGCAGCGGGACCTACGAGCAGTACTTC	CAWSVRGSGTYEQYF	NA	TRBJ2-7	TRBD2	TRBV30
TGTGCCACCAGTGAAGCGGGAGGGGGGAATACGCAGTATTTT	CATSEAGGGNTQYF	NA	TRBJ2-3	TRBD2	TRBV24-1
TGTGCCAGCAGTTATGATCCTCGGACAGATACGCAGTATTTT	CASSYDPRTDTQYF	NA	TRBJ2-3	NA	TRBV6-2/TRBV6-3
TGCAGTGCTGGAGAAGGCTACGGGAAGACCCAGTACTTC	CSAGEGYGKTQYF	NA	TRBJ2-5	NA	TRBV20-1
TGCAGCCTCCAACTAGGAGGGCGCACAGATACGCAGTATTTT	CSLQLGGRTDTQYF	NA	TRBJ2-3	NA	TRBV29-1
TGTGCCAGCAGTTACAGCCCGACAGGTCAAGAGACCCAGTACTTC	CASSYSPTGQETQYF	NA	TRBJ2-5	NA	TRBV6-5
TGCGCCAGCAGCTCCCACTCGACAGGGGACAATGAGCAGTTCTTC	CASSSHSTGDNEQFF	NA	TRBJ2-1	TRBD1	TRBV5-1
TGTGCCACCAGCAGAAACCTAGCGGGAGGCGATGAGCAGTTCTTC	CATSRNLAGGDEQFF	NA	TRBJ2-1	TRBD2	TRBV15
TGTGCCAGCAGTTCGACCACCGGATTTCCCTACGAGCAGTACTTC	CASSSTTGFPYEQYF	NA	TRBJ2-7	NA	TRBV7-9
TGTGCCAGCACCCCTCGGGGGTCCCTCGGCAATGAGCAGTTCTTC	CASTPRGSLGNEQFF	few	TRBJ2-1	NA	TRBV12-3/TRBV12-4
TGTGCCAGCACCGGGACAAACAGAAGTTCACCCCTCCACTTT	CASTGTNRSSPLHF	NA	TRBJ1-6	NA	TRBV12-3/TRBV12-4
TGCAGTGCTGGTAAGGTAGTGGAGACCCAGTACTTC	CSAGKVVETQYF	NA	TRBJ2-5	NA	TRBV20-1